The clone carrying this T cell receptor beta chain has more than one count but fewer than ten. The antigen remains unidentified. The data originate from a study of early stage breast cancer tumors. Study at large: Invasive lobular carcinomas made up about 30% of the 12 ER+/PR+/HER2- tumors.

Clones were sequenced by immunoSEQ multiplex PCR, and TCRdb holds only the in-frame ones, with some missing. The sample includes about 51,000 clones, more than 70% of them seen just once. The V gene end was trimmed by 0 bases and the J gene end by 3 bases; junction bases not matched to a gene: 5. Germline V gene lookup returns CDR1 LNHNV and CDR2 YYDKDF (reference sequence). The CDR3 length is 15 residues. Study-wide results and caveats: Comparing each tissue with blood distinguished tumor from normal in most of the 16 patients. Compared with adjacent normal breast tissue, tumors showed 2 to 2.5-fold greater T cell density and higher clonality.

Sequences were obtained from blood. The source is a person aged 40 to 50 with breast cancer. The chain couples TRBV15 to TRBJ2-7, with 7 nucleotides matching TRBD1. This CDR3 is CATSRDSAGGYEQYF. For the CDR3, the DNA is TGTGCCACCAGCAGAGATTCAGCAGGGGGCTACGAGCAGTACTTC.